Presented here are 17 T cell receptor beta chains from one specimen sequenced in a study of metastatic and nonmetastatic thyroid tumors. None of the patients had undergone any treatment ahead of thyroid surgery. TCRdb redid the clone calls on the PCR reads using MiXCR. The data contain 40,000 or so clones, more than 15% of them singletons. Material: blood. The receptors were sampled from a female donor with papillary thyroid cancer or a benign thyroid nodule (not recorded which). Some clones in this sample may be carry-over from other donors' samples.

The chain links TRBV28 to TRBJ1-6; unclear D gene. The V gene's germline CDR1 is MDHEN and CDR2 SYDVKM. The CDR3 sequence is 14 residues long. V lost 5 bases to trimming and J lost 8 bases, with 13 bases between them. This CDR3 reads CASSTAVRYSPLHF. Written as DNA, the CDR3 is TGTGCCAGCAGTACGGCAGTCCGGTATTCACCCCTCCACTTT.

This clone appeared many times. V usage is TRBV20-1 and J usage is TRBJ2-7; 11 bases align to TRBD2. CDR3 length equals 15 residues. V was pared by 6 bases and J by 3 bases, with 10 bases of the junction left unmatched. CDR1 and CDR2 from the germline V gene are DFQATT and SNEGSKA (reference sequence). The CDR3 sequence is CSAGPLAGGFYEQYF. DNA for the CDR3: TGCAGTGCGGGCCCGCTAGCGGGAGGTTTCTACGAGCAGTACTTC.

V gene TRBV2 combines with J gene TRBJ2-7; D might be TRBD2 (6 bases). Germline-derived CDR1 and CDR2 are SNHLY and FYNNEI. Trimming left V 4 bases short and J 3 bases short, with 10 bases between. The CDR3 runs 13 residues. Written as DNA, the CDR3 is TGTGCCAGCAGTGGCGGGACCCTCTACGAGCAGTACTTC. Amino acids: CASSGGTLYEQYF.

This clone was seen more than once but under ten times. This clone may be a read error of a much larger clone one base away. The chain carries TRBV5-1 and TRBJ2-5, with D unresolved. Between the trimmed V and J ends, which lost 7 bases and 5 bases, there was a span of 18 bases. CDR1 and CDR2 (germline): SGHRS, YFSETQ. The CDR3 totals 14 residues. The CDR3 coding sequence is TGCGCCAGCGGCCCACTTCCCCCCGATGAGACCCAGTACTTC. Encoded protein: CASGPLPPDETQYF.

Of note for this clone: This may be a read error, as it is one base from a much larger clone. The chain is built from TRBV18 and TRBJ2-3, with D perhaps TRBD2 (5 bases). CDR1 KGHSH and CDR2 LQKENI come from the germline V gene. CDR3 length equals 15 residues. V dropped 6 bases and J dropped 4 bases, with 17 bases sitting between them. Written as DNA, the CDR3 is TGTGCCAGCTCTCCATGGGGAACGAGGGCAGATACGCAGTATTTT. Its translation: CASSPWGTRADTQYF.

Remarks on this clone: This may be a read error: a much more frequent sequence differs by one nucleotide. The V gene is TRBV15, the J gene TRBJ1-1; unclear D gene. The CDR3 is 13 residues long. Trimming took 10 bases from V and 0 from J, leaving 12 bases between them. Germline CDR1 reads LNHNV; CDR2 reads YYDKDF (reference sequence). The CDR3 region has the DNA TGTGCCATCTCGTCCGGCTTGAACACTGAAGCTTTCTTT. Its protein product is CAISSGLNTEAFF. The variable domain in full, completed from reference TRBV15 and TRBJ1-1, reads DAMVIQNPRYQVTQFGKPVTLSCSQTLNHNVMYWYQQKSSQAPKLLFHYYDKDFNNEADTPDNFQSRRPNTSFCFLDIRSPGLGDTAMYLCAISSGLNTEAFFGQGTRLTVV.

This clone was found many times. V and J are TRBV7-2 and TRBJ2-7; 12 nucleotides agree with TRBD2. Per germline, CDR1 SGHTA and CDR2 FQGNSA. Trimming removed 2 bases from V and 2 bases from J; junction bases left unmatched: 4. There are 16 residues in the CDR3. CDR3 DNA: TGTGCCAGCAGCTTAAGGCTAGCGGGAGGGGCCTACGAGCAGTACTTC. This sequence encodes CASSLRLAGGAYEQYF.

This clone was counted ten times or more. The rearrangement links TRBV6-5 to TRBJ2-1; D unresolved. The CDR3 is 13 residues long. Trimming pared 6 bases from V and 10 bases from J, leaving 16 bases between. Germline V gene lookup returns CDR1 MNHEY and CDR2 SVGAGI. CDR3 in amino acids: CASSLINSGEQFF. CDR3 coding DNA: TGTGCCAGCAGCTTAATTAATTCCGGGGAGCAGTTCTTC.

On this clone: Because the CDR3 is missing its conserved closing phenylalanine or tryptophan, this is likely a read error. The chain uses TRBV28 and TRBJ2-7; D not resolved. In germline, CDR1 is MDHEN, CDR2 SYDVKM. The CDR3 runs 13 residues. In nucleotides, the CDR3 is TGCGCCAGCAGTTTAGGCCCTAGCTACGAGCAGTACTCC. Translated: CASSLGPSYEQYS.

This clone was seen at least ten times. The chain has TRBV6-2 or TRBV6-3 and TRBJ2-6; 10 bases are a match to TRBD1. The CDR3 is made up of 20 amino acids. The V gene end was trimmed by 7 bases and the J gene end by 1 base; junction bases not matched to a gene: 16. Germline values: CDR1 MNHEY, CDR2 SVGEGT. CDR3 residues: CASTDPRQGAVRSGANVLTF. CDR3 nucleotide sequence: TGTGCCAGCACCGACCCTCGACAGGGGGCAGTCCGGTCTGGGGCCAACGTCCTGACTTTC.

This clone was seen many times. V usage is TRBV20-1 and J usage is TRBJ2-1, with 10 bases aligning to TRBD1. The CDR3 is 18 amino acids. Unmatched junction bases numbered 19, after V lost 5 bases and J lost 6 bases. Germline CDR1 reads DFQATT; CDR2 reads SNEGSKA (reference sequence). Here the CDR3 DNA reads TGCAGTGCTCAAAACTGGGACAGGGGTCTTGCGGCCCTCAATGAGCAGTTCTTC. Protein sequence: CSAQNWDRGLAALNEQFF.

This clone has more than one count but fewer than ten. The CDR3 DNA reads as TGTGCCAGCTCACCACACGTCCACTCCTACGAGCAGTACTTC. This sequence encodes CASSPHVHSYEQYF. The chain has TRBV18 and TRBJ2-7; D not certain. Germline CDR1 reads KGHSH; CDR2 reads LQKENI. The V end was cut by 1 base, the J end by 0 bases, with 7 bases between. CDR3 length: 14 residues.

This clone came up many times. This chain joins TRBV7-2 and TRBJ2-2; D might be TRBD2 (6 bases). CDR3 length equals 14 residues. Germline V gives CDR1 SGHTA, CDR2 FQGNSA. V was trimmed by 5 bases and J by 4 bases, leaving 11 bases between them. The CDR3 nucleotides read TGTGCCAGCAGCCCACTCGGGGGCACCGGGGAGCTGTTTTTT. This translates into CASSPLGGTGELFF.

This clone was picked up many times. The chain carries TRBV27 and TRBJ2-5, with D perhaps TRBD1 or TRBD2 (5 bases each). The CDR3 is made up of 14 amino acids. CDR1 MNHEY and CDR2 SMNVEV come from the germline V gene (reference sequence). Trimming cost V 5 bases and J 3 bases, with 13 bases left between them. The chain's CDR3 is CASSGRDAKETQYF. In DNA form, the CDR3 reads TGTGCCAGCAGTGGTCGGGACGCGAAAGAGACCCAGTACTTC.

Note on this clone: A much larger clone differs from this one at a single base, so this may be a read error. The gene calls are TRBV30 and TRBJ2-6; D is perhaps TRBD1 (6 bases). This CDR3 comprises 15 residues. Germline V gene sequence: CDR1 GTSNPN, CDR2 SVGIG (reference sequence). The CDR3 region has the DNA TGTGCCTGGGGCAGGGGCCTCTCTGAGGCCAACGTCCTGACTTTC. Its translation is CAWGRGLSEANVLTF.

This clone was seen repeatedly, ten times or more. This sequence joins TRBV12-3 or TRBV12-4 and TRBJ2-2; 9 bases line up with TRBD1. This CDR3 has 14 amino acids. The V segment lost 4 bases and the J segment 7 bases; nucleotides outside the gene matches: 4. The CDR3, as DNA: TGTGCCAGCAGTTCACAGGGGGCGGTCGGGGAGCTGTTTTTT. Protein product: CASSSQGAVGELFF.

This clone has a count of ten or more. This chain uses TRBV10-3 with TRBJ2-1, with 9 bases lining up with TRBD1. CDR3 length: 16 residues. In germline, CDR1 is ENHRY, CDR2 SYGVKD. V lost 5 bases to trimming and J lost 2 bases; unmatched junction nucleotides: 7. CDR3 sequence (DNA): TGTGCCATCAGTTATTCCGGGACAGGGACCTACAATGAGCAGTTCTTC. Translated: CAISYSGTGTYNEQFF.